The clone carrying this T cell receptor (beta chain) was picked up a small number of times. The sample comes from a study of cytomegalovirus exposure and HLA in healthy donors. 13 Jbeta primers and 60 Vbeta primers were used for the PCR. Some clones are missing from TCRdb's copy, which holds only in-frame ones; the method was immunoSEQ multiplex PCR. The table records approximately 170,000 clones, under 85% of them present only once. The sequencing sample was made of PBMCs. The source is a female donor in good health and CMV-seronegative.

CDR3: CASSLSLAGDKYEQYF. The DNA for the CDR3 is TGCGCCAGCAGCTTGAGTCTAGCGGGTGACAAGTACGAGCAGTACTTC. The rearrangement uses TRBV5-1 and TRBJ2-7; 8 bases agree with TRBD2. CDR3 length: 16 residues. V lost 1 base and J lost 4; bases outside the gene matches: 10. The germline V gene has CDR1 SGHRS and CDR2 YFSETQ.